The 18 T cell receptor beta chains presented below share a single source sample, sequenced in a study of shared clonotypes between healthy human individuals (dated by TCRdb to 2018 to 2020). The library was produced with the immunoSEQ multiplex PCR assay. TCRdb took over this immuneACCESS table, retaining in-frame rearrangements with V and J assigned. Such tables are incomplete; in checked studies, under half of the missing clones stem from an unresolved V gene, and the remainder is unexplained. The sample contains 2 million to 2.5 million clones, 85% to 95% of them found a single time. Of the sample, about 1.5% falls within the top ten clones. CD8 naive samples were CD45RO-negative cells positively selected for CCR7, giving a CD45RA+CCR7+ population that excluded TemRA cells. The sequencing input was naive CD8+ T cells from PBMCs. Explained via the paper, the cell subset or site label denotes: CD45RA+CCR7+. These TCRs come from a young man in good health. Some clones in this sample may be carry-over from other donors' samples.

The chain employs TRBV25-1 and TRBJ1-3; D may be TRBD1 (5 bases). Germline V lookup: CDR1 MGHDK, CDR2 SYGVNS. This CDR3 is built from 14 residues. V lost 6 bases and J lost 8, with 17 bases in between. In DNA form, the CDR3 reads TGTGCCAGCAGCGAAGGCAGGGATGGGCACACCATATATTTT. Translation: CASSEGRDGHTIYF.

V is TRBV7-2 and J is TRBJ2-1; possible D gene TRBD2, 5 bases. Germline CDR1 reads SGHTA; CDR2 reads FQGNSA. V lost 5 bases and J 9 bases, leaving 20 bases between the germline ends. The CDR3 contains 15 residues. The CDR3 DNA reads TGTGCCAGCAGCCCCGCAAGGCATGACTACGGTGAGCAGTTCTTC. Protein sequence: CASSPARHDYGEQFF. The entire variable domain, with the rest obtained from reference TRBV7-2 and TRBJ2-1, is as follows: GAGVSQSPSNKVTEKGKDVELRCDPISGHTALYWYRQSLGQGLEFLIYFQGNSAPDKSGLPSDRFSAERTGGSVSTLTIQRTQQEDSAVYLCASSPARHDYGEQFFGPGTRLTVL.

This chain uses TRBV4-3 with TRBJ2-7; D remains ambiguous. The CDR3 covers 16 residues. V was trimmed by 0 bases and J by 3 bases, leaving 15 bases between them. Germline lookup yields CDR1 LGHNA and CDR2 YSLEER. The CDR3 protein is CASSQDQRPMGYEQYF. CDR3 nucleotide sequence: TGCGCCAGCAGCCAAGACCAGCGTCCCATGGGCTACGAGCAGTACTTC.

The chain carries TRBV9 and TRBJ2-3, with 8 bases matching TRBD1. Germline V gene data show CDR1 as SGDLS and CDR2 as YYNGEE. The V segment lost 4 bases and the J segment 0 bases; nucleotides outside the gene matches: 7. This CDR3 comprises 16 residues. CDR3 protein: CASSISRDRSTDTQYF. Here the CDR3 DNA reads TGTGCCAGCAGCATAAGCCGGGACAGGAGCACAGATACGCAGTATTTT.

To note about this clone: The sample contains more than one DNA sequence encoding this CDR3. The rearrangement uses TRBV4-2 and TRBJ1-5; the D is unclear. CDR1 and CDR2 (germline): LGHNA, YNFKEQ. The CDR3 has 12 residues. With 3 bases removed from V and 4 bases from J, the gap between germline ends came to 4 bases. CDR3 DNA sequence: TGTGCCAGCAGCCAGGGTAATCAGCCCCAGCATTTT. Encoded protein: CASSQGNQPQHF.

J is TRBJ2-3 and V is TRBV28; D perhaps matches TRBD1 (7 bases). The germline V and J ends were trimmed by 3 bases and 6 bases, with 25 bases remaining between them. The CDR3 has 18 residues. The germline V gene has CDR1 MDHEN and CDR2 SYDVKM. The CDR3 here is CASSFSLSTTGEADTQYF. The CDR3 DNA is TGTGCCAGCAGTTTCTCGCTTTCTACTACAGGGGAGGCGGATACGCAGTATTTT.

Concerning this clone itself: The sample holds other DNA sequences that translate to the same CDR3. This chain links TRBV6-5 with TRBJ2-7; TRBD2 might be the D (5 bases). The V gene's germline CDR1 is MNHEY and CDR2 SVGAGI. Trimming shortened V by 1 base and J by 4 bases, and 8 bases separated the two germline ends. The CDR3 consists of 13 residues. CDR3 in DNA: TGTGCCAGCAGTTACTTCCGGGGTTACGAGCAGTACTTC. Translation: CASSYFRGYEQYF.

Comments on this clone: Other DNA sequences from this sample encode an identical CDR3 as well. The chain couples TRBV11-2 to TRBJ2-7; 9 bases match TRBD1. Germline V gene sequence: CDR1 SGHAT, CDR2 FQNNGV. CDR3 length: 14 amino acids. V was clipped by 3 bases and J by 4 bases; unmatched bases: 4. CDR3 amino acids: CASSFGTGRYEQYF. In nucleotides, the CDR3 is TGTGCCAGCAGCTTCGGGACAGGGAGATACGAGCAGTACTTC.

The chain recombines TRBV6-1 with TRBJ2-7, with a possible D match to TRBD1 (6 bases). V dropped 4 bases and J dropped 4 bases, with 14 bases sitting between them. This CDR3 region has 14 residues. CDR1 and CDR2 from the germline V gene are MNHNS and SASEGT. The DNA of the CDR3 is TGTGCCAGCAGTGTGGAACAGGGATGGTACGAGCAGTACTTC. Protein sequence: CASSVEQGWYEQYF.

The chain employs TRBV7-3 and TRBJ2-3, with 8 nucleotides matching TRBD1. CDR3 length equals 16 residues. V dropped 3 bases and J dropped 1; count of bases not matched to a gene: 6. Germline V gene lookup returns CDR1 SGHTA and CDR2 FQGTGA. The DNA of the CDR3 is TGTGCCAGCAGCTTGTATACAGGGGGAGGCACAGATACGCAGTATTTT. Protein: CASSLYTGGGTDTQYF.

Worth noting for this clone: A junction end diverges from the germline sequence, so it may reflect a read error. This chain links TRBV10-3 with TRBJ2-7; D is possibly TRBD1 or TRBD2 (5 bases each). Germline loops: CDR1 ENHRY, CDR2 SYGVKD. The CDR3 extends over 11 amino acids. CDR3 DNA sequence: TGTGCCATCAGGGACCGGGACGAGGAGTACTTC. Translation: CAIRDRDEEYF.

The gene calls are TRBV29-1 and TRBJ1-2, with 12 positions matching TRBD1. The CDR3 is made up of 15 amino acids. V was clipped by 4 bases and J by 3 bases; unmatched bases: 6. In germline, CDR1 is SQVTM, CDR2 ANQGSEA. Written as DNA, the CDR3 is TGCAGCGTTGGGGGACAGGGGGCTCCCCACTATGGCTACACCTTC. The encoded protein is CSVGGQGAPHYGYTF.

The chain carries TRBV15 and TRBJ2-7; TRBD1 or TRBD2 may be the D gene (5 bases each). The CDR3 consists of 15 residues. The V and J ends lost 0 bases and 4 bases respectively, with 13 bases between them. Germline CDR1 LNHNV, CDR2 YYDKDF (reference sequence). This chain's CDR3 is CATSRDRGSGYEQYF. The CDR3 nucleotides are TGTGCCACCAGCAGAGATCGGGGCTCGGGGTACGAGCAGTACTTC.

The chain links TRBV4-1 to TRBJ2-7; possible D gene TRBD1, 6 bases. This CDR3 has 16 amino acids. Germline lookup yields CDR1 MGHRA and CDR2 YSYEKL. V lost 1 base to trimming and J lost 3 bases, with 16 bases between them. CDR3 in amino acids: CASSQGAIQGLYEQYF. In DNA form, the CDR3 reads TGCGCCAGCAGCCAAGGGGCCATACAGGGTCTCTACGAGCAGTACTTC.

The DNA of the CDR3 is TGTGCCAGCAGCGAAATGTGGAATGAGCAGTTCTTC. Translation gives CASSEMWNEQFF. V and J are TRBV5-4 and TRBJ2-1; D not resolved. The V gene's germline CDR1 is SGHNT and CDR2 YYREEE (reference sequence). The V and J ends lost 4 bases and 7 bases respectively, with 9 bases between them. CDR3 length: 12 amino acids.

With respect to this clone: In the same sample, other DNA sequences code for this CDR3. The chain links TRBV7-6 to TRBJ1-1; possible D gene TRBD1, 5 bases. The germline V gene has CDR1 SGHVS and CDR2 FNYEAQ. V was shortened by 5 bases and J by 1 base, with 14 bases between the two germline ends. This CDR3 is 15 amino acids long. DNA of the CDR3: TGTGCCAGCAGCCTCGGAACAGGCGGGAACACTGAAGCTTTCTTT. Translating it yields CASSLGTGGNTEAFF.

This clone was observed once. The CDR3 protein is CASSASRERISSYEQYF. The CDR3 coding sequence is TGTGCCAGCAGCGCCTCCAGGGAGCGGATAAGCTCCTACGAGCAGTACTTC. The rearrangement links TRBV9 to TRBJ2-7; D may correspond to TRBD1 or TRBD2 (5 bases each). Germline V CDR1 and CDR2: SGDLS, YYNGEE. Deletions cut 3 bases from V and 0 bases from J, with 19 bases between. The CDR3 spans 17 residues.

The rearrangement joins TRBV2 to TRBJ1-5, with TRBD1 matching over 7 bases. Per the germline V gene, CDR1 is SNHLY and CDR2 is FYNNEI. Trimming took 2 bases from V and 0 from J; bases not matched to a gene: 13. The CDR3 length is 19 residues. The CDR3 nucleotides are TGTGCCAGCAGTGAACCCGCCCAGGGGGGGAGATATAGCAATCAGCCCCAGCATTTT. Protein sequence: CASSEPAQGGRYSNQPQHF.